The entry below describes one T cell receptor (beta chain). Authors' data handling: From reference gene primer amplification, estimates of nucleated cell counts were derived. Profiled with immunoSEQ multiplex PCR; TCRdb holds only in-frame clones, not every one. That table is the source of V, J and clone size, and D and trimming were worked out from the DNA. The table has 160,000 or so clones, approximately 91% seen once. The sample is drawn from a study of blood T cell repertoires in COVID-19. In the study overall: Samples taken during acute and convalescent COVID-19 were collected in the United States, Italy and Spain.

Germline CDR1 SQVTM, CDR2 ANQGSEA. There are 11 residues in the CDR3. The ends were cut back, 6 bases at V and 7 bases at J, with 12 bases in the middle. The TCR comes from a man between 18 and 35 years old with acute or convalescent COVID-19. The V and J genes are TRBV29-1 and TRBJ1-1; perhaps TRBD1 as D (6 bases). Input material: peripheral blood. In DNA form, the CDR3 reads TGCAGCGTCGCTGGGGGCGGTGAAGCTTTCTTT. It translates to CSVAGGGEAFF.